This TCR beta chain was sequenced for a study of cytomegalovirus exposure and HLA in healthy donors. Study-wide results and caveats: Across donors, most TCRs were seen rarely, yet some public ones were widespread. HLA allele associations emerged for roughly 17,000 TCR beta sequences in a later analysis, at 0.05 false discovery rate. As was reported, the classifier diagnosed cytomegalovirus status with high specificity and sensitivity.

Regarding this clone: The antigen is unknown.

60 Vbeta and 13 Jbeta primers were used in PCR. Profiled with immunoSEQ multiplex PCR; TCRdb holds only in-frame clones, not every one. Counted here are some 180,000 clones, about 77% occurring once; the ten biggest clones make up about 3.1%. There are 16 residues in the CDR3. Losses at the gene ends were 7 bases for V and 1 base for J; bases not matched to a gene: 8. Germline loops: CDR1 SGHRS, CDR2 YFSETQ. The sample taken for sequencing was PBMCs. V gene TRBV5-1 combines with J gene TRBJ2-1; TRBD2 matches 10 bases. This TCR derives from a female donor in good health and CMV-seronegative. The DNA of the CDR3 is TGCGCCAGCGGCGAAGGGACTAGCGCGTCCTACAATGAGCAGTTCTTC. It translates to CASGEGTSASYNEQFF.